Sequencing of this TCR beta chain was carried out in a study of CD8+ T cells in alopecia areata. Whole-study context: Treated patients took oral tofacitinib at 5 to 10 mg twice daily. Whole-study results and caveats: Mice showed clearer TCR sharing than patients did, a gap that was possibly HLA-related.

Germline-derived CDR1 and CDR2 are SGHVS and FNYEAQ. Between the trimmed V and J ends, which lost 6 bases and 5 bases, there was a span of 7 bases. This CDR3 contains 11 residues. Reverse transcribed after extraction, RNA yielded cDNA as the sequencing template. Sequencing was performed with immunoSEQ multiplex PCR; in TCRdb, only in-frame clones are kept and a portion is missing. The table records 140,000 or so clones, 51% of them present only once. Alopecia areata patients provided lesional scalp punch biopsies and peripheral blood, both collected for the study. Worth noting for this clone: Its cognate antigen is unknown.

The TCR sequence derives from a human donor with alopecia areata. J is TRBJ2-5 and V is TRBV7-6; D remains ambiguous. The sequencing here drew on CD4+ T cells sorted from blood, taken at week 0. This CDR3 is CASRSEETQYF. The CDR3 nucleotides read TGTGCCAGCAGGTCTGAGGAGACCCAGTACTTC.